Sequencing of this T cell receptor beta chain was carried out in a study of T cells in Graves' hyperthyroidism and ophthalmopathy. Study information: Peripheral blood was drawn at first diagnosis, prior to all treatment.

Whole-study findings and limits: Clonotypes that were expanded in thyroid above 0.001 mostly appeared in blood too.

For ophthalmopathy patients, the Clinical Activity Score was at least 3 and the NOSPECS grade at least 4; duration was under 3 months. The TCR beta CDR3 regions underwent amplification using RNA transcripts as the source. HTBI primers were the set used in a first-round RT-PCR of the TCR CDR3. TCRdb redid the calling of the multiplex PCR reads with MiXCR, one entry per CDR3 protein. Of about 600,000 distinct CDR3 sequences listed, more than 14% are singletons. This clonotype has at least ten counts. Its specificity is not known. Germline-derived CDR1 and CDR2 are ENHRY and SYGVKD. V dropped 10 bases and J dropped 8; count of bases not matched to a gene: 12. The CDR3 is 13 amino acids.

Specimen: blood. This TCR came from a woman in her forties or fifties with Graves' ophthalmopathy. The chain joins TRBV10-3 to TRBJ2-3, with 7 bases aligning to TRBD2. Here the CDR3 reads CASEAAGIGTQYF. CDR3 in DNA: TGTGCCAGTGAGGCAGCGGGGATAGGTACGCAGTATTTT.